One sample yielded the 29 T cell receptor beta chains listed below, sequenced in a study of shared clonotypes between healthy human individuals. The naive CD8 fraction comprised CD45RO-negative cells positively selected for CCR7 and excluded terminally differentiated effector memory CD45RA+ cells. Sequencing was performed with immunoSEQ multiplex PCR; in TCRdb, only in-frame clones are kept and a portion is missing. The data contain roughly 1,800,000 clones, approximately 94% of them seen just once; the ten biggest clones take up 1.2%. Material: naive CD8+ T cells sorted from blood. These receptors were collected from a man in his late teens or twenties in good health.

V usage is TRBV29-1 and J usage is TRBJ1-2; 10 bases agree with TRBD1. CDR1 is SQVTM, CDR2 ANQGSEA, per germline. The CDR3 covers 14 residues. J was trimmed by 2 bases and V by 6 bases; bases with no gene match: 6. The CDR3 coding sequence is TGCAGCGTCGTTGACAGGGGGCTAAACTATGGCTACACCTTC. This gives the protein CSVVDRGLNYGYTF. Full variable domain (missing parts from reference TRBV29-1 and TRBJ1-2): SAVISQKPSRDICQRGTSLTIQCQVDSQVTMMFWYRQQPGQSLTLIATANQGSEATYESGFVIDKFPISRPNLTFSTLTVSNMSPEDSSIYLCSVVDRGLNYGYTFGSGTRLTVV.

Concerning this clone: The sample has other DNA sequences that encode this CDR3 too. The rearrangement links TRBV27 to TRBJ2-7, with D perhaps matching TRBD1 or TRBD2 (5 bases each). The CDR3 runs 14 residues. V was trimmed by 3 bases and J by 1 base, leaving 10 bases between them. The germline CDR1 and CDR2 sequences are MNHEY and SMNVEV (reference sequence). The CDR3 loop is CASSFSGPSYEQYF. CDR3 nucleotide sequence: TGTGCCAGCAGTTTTTCGGGGCCTTCCTACGAGCAGTACTTC.

CDR3 bases: TGCGCCAGCAGCCAACCCGGGACAGGGGCCTACGAGCAGTACTTC. Translated, it gives CASSQPGTGAYEQYF. The chain employs TRBV4-1 and TRBJ2-7, with 10 bases identical to TRBD1. After removal of 2 bases from V and 2 bases from J, the junction contained 3 bases not matched to a gene. CDR1 MGHRA and CDR2 YSYEKL come from the germline V gene. This CDR3 is 15 amino acids long.

This chain uses TRBV28 with TRBJ2-5; possible D gene TRBD1, 5 bases. From germline, CDR1 is MDHEN and CDR2 SYDVKM. The CDR3 covers 15 residues. The germline V and J ends were trimmed by 5 bases and 3 bases, with 16 bases remaining between them. This CDR3 reads CASSTIRVSKETQYF. The DNA for the CDR3 is TGTGCCAGCAGTACTATCAGGGTATCTAAAGAGACCCAGTACTTC.

The V gene is TRBV30, the J gene TRBJ2-7; no definite D call. In germline, CDR1 is GTSNPN, CDR2 SVGIG (reference sequence). V lost 5 bases and J lost 2, with 7 bases in between. The CDR3 has 11 amino acids. CDR3 loop: CAWVGTYEQYF. CDR3 DNA: TGTGCCTGGGTAGGGACCTACGAGCAGTACTTC.

J is TRBJ1-2 and V is TRBV4-3; 10 nucleotides agree with TRBD1. This CDR3 is built from 15 residues. After removal of 1 base from V and 5 bases from J, the junction contained 4 bases not matched to a gene. Per the germline V gene, CDR1 is LGHNA and CDR2 is YSLEER. In nucleotides, the CDR3 is TGCGCCAGCAGCCAAGGACAGGGGGCAGGGTATGGCTACACCTTC. It specifies CASSQGQGAGYGYTF.

This clone was detected only once. The rearrangement links TRBV11-2 to TRBJ2-7; the match to TRBD1 covers 8 bases. Trimming removed 3 bases from V and 2 bases from J; junction bases left unmatched: 6. The CDR3 has 15 amino acids. Germline V gene lookup returns CDR1 SGHAT and CDR2 FQNNGV. The CDR3 sequence is CASSLGTGTAYEQYF. The CDR3 DNA reads TGTGCCAGCAGCTTGGGGACAGGCACGGCCTACGAGCAGTACTTC.

To note about this clone: Other DNA sequences in this sample translate to the same CDR3. The chain joins TRBV4-3 to TRBJ1-4; 9 nucleotides align to TRBD1. Germline loops: CDR1 LGHNA, CDR2 YSLEER. The CDR3 length is 15 residues. The junction had 6 bases not matched to a gene; V was cut back by 4 bases and J by 6 bases. The CDR3 nucleotides are TGCGCCAGCAGCCCCCGACAGGGGGGTGATGAAAAACTGTTTTTT. As protein: CASSPRQGGDEKLFF.

Comments on this clone: Other DNA sequences in the sample encode the same CDR3. The V call is TRBV7-9, the J call TRBJ1-2; 11 bases are a match to TRBD1. The junction had 6 bases not matched to a gene; V was cut back by 5 bases and J by 7 bases. Germline loops: CDR1 SEHNR, CDR2 FQNEAQ (reference sequence). The CDR3 has 14 amino acids. CDR3 bases: TGTGCCAGCAGCCTTGGACAGGGGGCAGGTGGCTACACCTTC. It yields the protein CASSLGQGAGGYTF.

The chain combines TRBV7-9 with TRBJ2-7, with TRBD2 as a possible D gene (6 bases). Trimming took off 5 bases at V and 9 bases at J, with 14 bases between the two ends. The CDR3 runs 12 residues. The germline gives CDR1 SEHNR, CDR2 FQNEAQ (reference sequence). The CDR3, as DNA: TGTGCCAGCAGCCGGTGGGGGGAAGGGCAGTACTTC. Translation gives CASSRWGEGQYF.

This rearrangement joins TRBV7-9 to TRBJ1-2; tentatively, D is TRBD1 (5 bases). Looked up from germline, CDR1 is SEHNR and CDR2 is FQNEAQ (reference sequence). The CDR3 extends over 15 amino acids. The V and J ends lost 4 bases and 2 bases respectively, with 14 bases between them. The CDR3 spells CASSSSGTYNYGYTF. CDR3 sequence (DNA): TGTGCCAGCAGCTCCTCCGGGACCTACAACTATGGCTACACCTTC.

CDR3 residues: CASSQRGRTDTQYF. CDR3 in DNA: TGCGCCAGCAGCCAAAGGGGGCGGACAGATACGCAGTATTTT. The genes are TRBV4-3 and TRBJ2-3; 7 bases agree with TRBD1. CDR3 size: 14 residues. The germline V gene has CDR1 LGHNA and CDR2 YSLEER. The J segment lost 3 bases and the V segment lost 2 bases, leaving 2 bases of the junction unmatched.

In regard to this clone: Other DNA sequences in this specimen translate into the identical CDR3. V is TRBV4-1 and J is TRBJ1-1; D remains unclear. Germline CDR1 is MGHRA and CDR2 is YSYEKL. Trimming took 1 base from V and 1 from J, leaving 7 bases between them. The CDR3 has 14 residues. This CDR3 is CASSQVLGNTEAFF. The CDR3 DNA follows: TGCGCCAGCAGCCAAGTCTTGGGGAACACTGAAGCTTTCTTT.

In this sample, this clone turned up a few times. A much more abundant neighbour one base away suggests this may be a read error. This chain connects TRBV7-6 to TRBJ1-1; D call uncertain. The CDR3 loop spans 13 amino acids. Germline V CDR1 and CDR2: SGHVS, FNYEAQ. Trimming removed 1 base from V and 1 base from J, with 4 bases in between. CDR3 sequence (DNA): TGTGCCAGCAGCTTAGGGGCGAACACTGAAGCTTTCTTT. Amino acids: CASSLGANTEAFF.

This chain joins TRBV10-2 and TRBJ2-3, with unresolved D. Per the germline V gene, CDR1 is WSHSY and CDR2 is SAAADI. The CDR3 runs to 12 residues. The V end was cut by 6 bases, the J end by 5 bases, with 9 bases between. The DNA for the CDR3 is TGCGCCAGCAGGGACCCTCGAGATACGCAGTATTTT. Protein sequence: CASRDPRDTQYF.

The chain employs TRBV9 and TRBJ2-3; TRBD2 matches 9 bases. The germline V gene has CDR1 SGDLS and CDR2 YYNGEE. This CDR3 spans 17 amino acids. J lost 1 base, V lost 3 bases, and 9 bases had no gene match. The CDR3 DNA reads as TGTGCCAGCAGCGCCCGAGGTGGCGGGGGGGGCACAGATACGCAGTATTTT. Its protein product is CASSARGGGGGTDTQYF.

This sequence joins TRBV5-4 and TRBJ1-1, with a weak D call TRBD1 (5 bases). CDR3 length: 15 residues. In germline, CDR1 is SGHNT, CDR2 YYREEE (reference sequence). The V end lost 4 bases, the J end lost 0 bases, and 13 bases lay between the germline ends. Here the CDR3 reads CASSPGPLMNTEAFF. DNA for the CDR3: TGTGCCAGCAGCCCGGGACCGCTCATGAACACTGAAGCTTTCTTT.

The chain uses TRBV25-1 and TRBJ2-5; tentatively, D is TRBD1 (5 bases). V was pared by 2 bases and J by 7 bases, with 14 bases between. CDR1 is MGHDK, CDR2 SYGVNS, per germline. CDR3 length: 14 amino acids. CDR3 in amino acids: CASSEGHPWGTQYF. CDR3 DNA sequence: TGTGCCAGCAGTGAAGGACATCCTTGGGGGACCCAGTACTTC.

This rearrangement joins TRBV6-1 to TRBJ2-5, with D perhaps matching TRBD1 (6 bases). The CDR3 sequence is 16 residues long. Per germline, CDR1 MNHNS and CDR2 SASEGT. The V gene lost 3 bases and the J gene lost 4 bases, with 18 bases spanning the gap. The CDR3 nucleotides read TGTGCCAGCAGTGATTTCCAGGGGAGTGAAGGAGAGACCCAGTACTTC. It yields the protein CASSDFQGSEGETQYF.

J is TRBJ2-7 and V is TRBV2; D may be TRBD1 or TRBD2 (5 bases each). The germline V and J ends were trimmed by 1 base and 5 bases, with 21 bases remaining between them. From germline, CDR1 is SNHLY and CDR2 FYNNEI. This CDR3 is 17 amino acids long. CDR3: CASSEGGTYRGMNEQYF. CDR3 DNA: TGTGCCAGCAGTGAAGGGGGGACGTACCGAGGAATGAACGAGCAGTACTTC.

V is TRBV13 and J is TRBJ1-4, with D possibly being TRBD1 (6 bases). The CDR3 has 13 residues. The germline V gene has CDR1 PRHDT and CDR2 FYEKMQ (reference sequence). The V end was cut by 0 bases, the J end by 10 bases, with 9 bases between. CDR3 bases: TGTGCCAGCAGCTTAGGGGACAGCCGAAAACTGTTTTTT. Its translation: CASSLGDSRKLFF.

The CDR3 spells CASSHDTQGGWLDTQYF. The CDR3 nucleotides read TGCGCCAGCAGCCACGACACACAGGGGGGATGGCTTGATACGCAGTATTTT. This chain links TRBV4-3 with TRBJ2-3, with 8 bases matching TRBD1. V was clipped by 3 bases and J by 6 bases; unmatched bases: 14. CDR3 length: 17 residues. Germline-derived CDR1 and CDR2 are LGHNA and YSLEER.

The V gene is TRBV6-6, the J gene TRBJ1-5; possibly TRBD1 for D (5 bases). Deletions cut 5 bases from V and 7 bases from J, with 15 bases between. Germline loops: CDR1 MNHNY, CDR2 SVGAGI (reference sequence). There are 14 residues in the CDR3. DNA for the CDR3: TGTGCCAGCAGTGAGAGGCAGGGCGGCCAGCCCCAGCATTTT. Translating gives CASSERQGGQPQHF.

Remarks on this clone: The sample carries other DNA sequences with the same CDR3. The chain recombines TRBV29-1 with TRBJ1-2; D is perhaps TRBD1 (6 bases). CDR1 and CDR2 (germline): SQVTM, ANQGSEA. Deletions cut 5 bases from V and 3 bases from J, with 10 bases between. The CDR3 covers 12 residues. The CDR3, as DNA: TGCAGCGTTACCGGGGGCGACTATGGCTACACCTTC. As protein: CSVTGGDYGYTF.

The CDR3 protein is CASSPSRQLAGDSSYEQYF. The CDR3 nucleotides are TGTGCCAGCAGCCCCTCCCGCCAACTAGCGGGGGACTCCTCCTACGAGCAGTACTTC. V usage is TRBV13 and J usage is TRBJ2-7; 11 positions agree with TRBD2. From germline, CDR1 is PRHDT and CDR2 FYEKMQ (reference sequence). Germline trimming cut 5 bases from V and 0 bases from J; bases unmatched to any gene: 15. This CDR3 comprises 19 residues.

The chain combines TRBV10-3 with TRBJ2-3; the D gene is possibly TRBD2 (6 bases). Trimming removed 3 bases at V and 2 bases at J, with 21 bases between. The germline V gene has CDR1 ENHRY and CDR2 SYGVKD. This CDR3 has 18 residues. The CDR3 DNA sequence: TGTGCCATCAGTGAATGGACTCTCGGGGGTAGCGACACAGATACGCAGTATTTT. Its protein product is CAISEWTLGGSDTDTQYF.

The rearrangement joins TRBV13 to TRBJ2-3; the match to TRBD1 covers 7 bases. V lost 6 bases to trimming and J lost 2 bases; unmatched junction nucleotides: 5. This CDR3 has 14 residues. Germline V gene data show CDR1 as PRHDT and CDR2 as FYEKMQ (reference sequence). The CDR3 here is CASSDDRATDTQYF. DNA for the CDR3: TGTGCCAGCAGTGATGACAGGGCCACAGATACGCAGTATTTT.

This sequence joins TRBV6-1 and TRBJ2-3, with a weak D call TRBD2 (6 bases). The CDR3 runs 22 residues. Germline V gives CDR1 MNHNS, CDR2 SASEGT. V dropped 0 bases and J dropped 1 base, with 29 bases sitting between them. The DNA for the CDR3 is TGTGCCAGCAGTGAAGCGCTTGGGGCGGGACTGGGCTATCTTACTGGCACAGATACGCAGTATTTT. Translating gives CASSEALGAGLGYLTGTDTQYF.

This chain uses TRBV28 with TRBJ2-1, with 10 bases aligning to TRBD1. The CDR3 is 17 amino acids. Germline V lookup: CDR1 MDHEN, CDR2 SYDVKM. V trimming: 7 bases; J trimming: 9 bases; junction bases outside the gene matches: 18. DNA for the CDR3: TGTGCCAGCAACGTACCGGGACAGGGGCCGCAGGGCAGTGAGCAGTTCTTC. Residues: CASNVPGQGPQGSEQFF.